The subject of this entry is one TCR beta chain. What it recognizes is unknown. TCR beta VDJ and CDR3 profiles were obtained from a genomic DNA template. TCRdb recomputed calls from the reads with MiXCR, one row per CDR3 protein. In the table there are some 280,000 distinct CDR3 sequences, approximately 56% of which are singletons. These data belong to a study of CD8+CD57+ T cells in acquired aplastic anemia. Trimming removed 5 bases from V and 4 bases from J; junction bases left unmatched: 6. CDR1 is SGHVS, CDR2 FQNEAQ, per germline. This CDR3 has 16 amino acids. Study-level points and caveats: In common between the patients and the controls were twenty-nine CD8+ CDR3 sequences.

The sequenced sample was sorted CD4+, CD8+, or CD8+CD57+ T cells (not recorded which) from PBMCs. The source of this sequence is a human donor with severe aplastic anemia or a healthy control (not recorded which). The chain has TRBV7-8 and TRBJ2-3, with 13 bases aligning to TRBD2. The CDR3 region is CASSLTSGGVADTQYF. Written as DNA, the CDR3 is TGTGCCAGCAGCCTAACTAGCGGGGGGGTGGCAGATACGCAGTATTTT.